The 25 T cell receptor beta chains below all came from one sample that was sequenced in a study of beta chain features in type 1 diabetes. Study-wide points: Among patients with Type 1 diabetes, TCRB CDR3s were moderately but significantly shorter in every one of the four CD4+ subsets.

No cognate antigen is known for these TCRs. Expressed TCRB transcripts were sequenced after all isolated RNA was converted to cDNA. The table came from immunoSEQ multiplex PCR; TCRdb's copy has only in-frame clones and leaves some out. The sample gives 500,000 to 850,000 clones, about 14% of which show up once; roughly 0.04% is in the top ten. Sample: naive CD4+ T cells from blood. The source is a man aged 18-30 years with type 1 diabetes.

This clone came up a few times. The chain recombines TRBV6-1 with TRBJ1-6; D uncertain. Trimming took 4 bases from V and 10 from J, leaving 20 bases between them. Germline lookup yields CDR1 MNHNS and CDR2 SASEGT. The CDR3 length is 16 residues. The CDR3 loop reads CASSARRDAGGSPLHF. In DNA, the CDR3 is TGTGCCAGCAGTGCACGAAGGGATGCGGGAGGGTCACCCCTCCACTTT.

This clone showed up just a few times. V is TRBV28 and J is TRBJ2-6; 9 bases align to TRBD1. Germline assignment: CDR1 MDHEN and CDR2 SYDVKM. This CDR3 is 17 amino acids long. Trimming cost V 7 bases and J 2 bases; bases outside gene matches: 9. CDR3 loop: CASTAGTGSTGANVLTF. The CDR3 region has the DNA TGTGCCAGCACCGCCGGGACAGGGAGTACTGGGGCCAACGTCCTGACTTTC.

This clone was recorded a few times. CDR3 sequence: CSVSPPTSGSRDTQYF. The CDR3 nucleotides are TGCAGCGTTTCACCCCCAACTAGCGGTTCAAGGGATACGCAGTATTTT. The chain is built from TRBV29-1 and TRBJ2-3, with 8 bases that match TRBD2. CDR3 length: 16 residues. CDR1 SQVTM and CDR2 ANQGSEA come from the germline V gene. The junction had 16 bases not matched to a gene; V was cut back by 5 bases and J by 6 bases.

In regard to this clone: The sample has other DNA sequences that encode this CDR3 too. The chain uses TRBV5-1 and TRBJ1-1; D may be TRBD1 (5 bases). Germline-derived CDR1 and CDR2 are SGHRS and YFSETQ. CDR3 length equals 13 residues. Trimming took off 5 bases at V and 1 base at J, with 9 bases between the two ends. CDR3 region: CASSSGQNTEAFF. CDR3 in DNA: TGCGCCAGCAGTTCAGGACAGAACACTGAAGCTTTCTTT.

The rearrangement uses TRBV2 and TRBJ2-7; D perhaps matches TRBD2 (6 bases). The CDR3 loop spans 13 amino acids. Germline V CDR1 and CDR2: SNHLY, FYNNEI. V lost 6 bases to trimming and J lost 7 bases, with 16 bases between them. CDR3 loop: CASRRDSVGEQYF. In DNA, the CDR3 is TGTGCCAGCAGAAGGGACTCGGTGGGGGAGCAGTACTTC.

A few counts support this clone. V gene TRBV9 combines with J gene TRBJ2-1; perhaps TRBD1 as D (6 bases). Trimming removed 5 bases from V and 6 bases from J, with 15 bases in between. This CDR3 has 14 residues. Germline lookup yields CDR1 SGDLS and CDR2 YYNGEE. CDR3 loop: CASSLGGQLNEQFF. The CDR3 DNA sequence: TGTGCCAGCAGTCTCGGAGGACAGCTCAATGAGCAGTTCTTC.

The sample holds a few counts of this clone. This chain connects TRBV5-6 to TRBJ2-7; D remains ambiguous. Trimming removed 1 base at V and 1 base at J, with 6 bases between. The CDR3 totals 13 residues. Germline CDR1 and CDR2: SGHDT and YYEEEE. The CDR3 is CASSLISSYEQYF. CDR3 bases: TGTGCCAGCAGCTTGATTAGTTCCTACGAGCAGTACTTC. Using reference TRBV5-6 and TRBJ2-7 for the parts outside the CDR3, the full variable domain is DAGVTQSPTHLIKTRGQQVTLRCSPKSGHDTVSWYQQALGQGPQFIFQYYEEEERQRGNFPDRFSGHQFPNYSSELNVNALLLGDSALYLCASSLISSYEQYFGPGTRLTVT.

J is TRBJ2-3 and V is TRBV7-2; tentative D call: TRBD1 (7 bases). The CDR3 is 16 residues long. Germline V gene lookup returns CDR1 SGHTA and CDR2 FQGNSA. The germline V and J ends were trimmed by 5 bases and 4 bases, with 19 bases remaining between them. The DNA of the CDR3 is TGTGCCAGCAGCCCTCAGGGGGGACGGACAGCAGATACGCAGTATTTT. Translating it yields CASSPQGGRTADTQYF.

This clone was counted between two and nine times. This chain uses TRBV7-2 with TRBJ2-7, with TRBD1 matching 8 bases. This CDR3 has 14 residues. The trim removed 2 bases at V and 1 base at J, leaving 1 base unmatched. Germline lookup yields CDR1 SGHTA and CDR2 FQGNSA. The CDR3 is CASSLRDRSYEQYF. CDR3 nucleotide sequence: TGTGCCAGCAGCTTACGGGACAGGTCCTACGAGCAGTACTTC.

A few counts support this clone. The J gene is TRBJ2-5, the V gene TRBV25-1; 8 bases align to TRBD1. The CDR3 consists of 15 residues. Trimming cost V 4 bases and J 5 bases; bases outside gene matches: 9. Germline V gene sequence: CDR1 MGHDK, CDR2 SYGVNS. The CDR3 sequence is CASSGQGASWETQYF. The CDR3 nucleotides read TGTGCCAGCAGTGGTCAGGGGGCCTCGTGGGAGACCCAGTACTTC.

The chain has TRBV7-8 and TRBJ1-1; D remains unclear. V lost 2 bases and J lost 1, with 14 bases in between. There are 16 residues in the CDR3. Germline CDR1 and CDR2: SGHVS and FQNEAQ. The CDR3 DNA reads as TGTGCCAGCAGCTTAAGCGGGCTATGGGGGAACACTGAAGCTTTCTTT. Translating gives CASSLSGLWGNTEAFF.

This clone has a handful of counts. The gene calls are TRBV5-1 and TRBJ2-2; TRBD1 matches at 9 bases. CDR3 size: 16 residues. Germline CDR1 is SGHRS and CDR2 is YFSETQ. V trimming: 3 bases; J trimming: 4 bases; junction bases outside the gene matches: 7. The CDR3 coding sequence is TGCGCCAGCAGCTCCCCGGGGACAGGGTTCACCGGGGAGCTGTTTTTT. Translating gives CASSSPGTGFTGELFF.

This clone was found a few times. The V gene is TRBV30, the J gene TRBJ2-3; D is ambiguous. V was trimmed by 4 bases and J by 3 bases, leaving 11 bases between them. This CDR3 region has 13 residues. Germline V lookup: CDR1 GTSNPN, CDR2 SVGIG (reference sequence). The CDR3 loop reads CAWISWRTDTQYF. CDR3 bases: TGTGCCTGGATTTCCTGGCGAACAGATACGCAGTATTTT.

This clone was counted between two and nine times. The sample holds other DNA sequences that translate to the same CDR3. This chain connects TRBV9 to TRBJ2-1; 9 nucleotides align to TRBD2. Germline V lookup: CDR1 SGDLS, CDR2 YYNGEE. The junction had 6 bases not matched to a gene; V was cut back by 4 bases and J by 4 bases. There are 15 residues in the CDR3. For the CDR3, the DNA is TGTGCCAGCAGCCCGACTAGCGGTGGGTACAATGAGCAGTTCTTC. Protein sequence: CASSPTSGGYNEQFF.

V gene TRBV9 combines with J gene TRBJ2-1; D gene ambiguous. The germline V gene encodes CDR1 SGDLS and CDR2 YYNGEE. V was cut by 0 bases and J by 0 bases, with 7 bases left in between. The CDR3 has 15 residues. The CDR3 here is CASSVGQTSYNEQFF. The CDR3 DNA reads TGTGCCAGCAGCGTAGGTCAGACCTCCTACAATGAGCAGTTCTTC. Full variable domain (outside the CDR3, taken from reference TRBV9 and TRBJ2-1): DSGVTQTPKHLITATGQRVTLRCSPRSGDLSVYWYQQSLDQGLQFLIQYYNGEERAKGNILERFSAQQFPDLHSELNLSSLELGDSALYFCASSVGQTSYNEQFFGPGTRLTVL.

This clone was seen a few times. The chain combines TRBV21-1 with TRBJ2-3; TRBD2 is the table's D call, not checked against the DNA. TRBV21-1 is a known pseudogene. The CDR3 loop spans 16 amino acids. CDR3 nucleotide sequence: TGTGCCAGCAGCACTAGCGGGGGGGCGGGCACAGATACGCAGTATTTT. This codes for CASSTSGGAGTDTQYF.

The sample holds a few counts of this clone. The rearrangement joins TRBV2 to TRBJ1-2; 7 nucleotides line up with TRBD1. After removal of 6 bases from V and 8 bases from J, the junction contained 9 bases not matched to a gene. The CDR3 extends over 13 amino acids. Germline V gene lookup returns CDR1 SNHLY and CDR2 FYNNEI. In DNA, the CDR3 is TGTGCCAGCAGGAGAGGGGGCGCGGGCGGCTACACCTTC. The encoded protein is CASRRGGAGGYTF. The whole variable domain, filled in from reference TRBV2 and TRBJ1-2, reads EPEVTQTPSHQVTQMGQEVILRCVPISNHLYFYWYRQILGQKVEFLVSFYNNEISEKSEIFDDQFSVERPDGSNFTLKIRSTKLEDSAMYFCASRRGGAGGYTFGSGTRLTVV.

This clone showed up just a few times. The chain combines TRBV9 with TRBJ2-5; tentative D call: TRBD1 (5 bases). Germline lookup yields CDR1 SGDLS and CDR2 YYNGEE. V dropped 0 bases and J dropped 1 base, with 10 bases sitting between them. The CDR3 covers 15 residues. CDR3 protein: CASSVGGGAQETQYF. The CDR3 DNA follows: TGTGCCAGCAGCGTAGGCGGTGGGGCCCAAGAGACCCAGTACTTC.

The chain combines TRBV4-1 with TRBJ2-7, with 10 bases lining up with TRBD2. The CDR3 is 18 amino acids. Trimming took 2 bases from V and 2 from J; bases not matched to a gene: 12. From germline, CDR1 is MGHRA and CDR2 YSYEKL. CDR3 coding DNA: TGCGCCAGCAGCCAACCCCGCTTAGCGGGAGGAAAAACCTACGAGCAGTACTTC. The encoded protein is CASSQPRLAGGKTYEQYF.

The V gene is TRBV29-1, the J gene TRBJ2-3, with D possibly being TRBD2 (6 bases). Trimming removed 4 bases at V and 2 bases at J, with 16 bases between. This CDR3 has 15 amino acids. Germline CDR1 reads SQVTM; CDR2 reads ANQGSEA. The CDR3 sequence: CSVGTIYFFTDTQYF. Written as DNA, the CDR3 is TGCAGCGTTGGGACTATCTATTTCTTCACAGATACGCAGTATTTT.

This rearrangement joins TRBV30 to TRBJ2-7, with D hard to call. Germline loops: CDR1 GTSNPN, CDR2 SVGIG (reference sequence). Trimming took off 0 bases at V and 12 bases at J, with 15 bases between the two ends. The CDR3 is made up of 12 amino acids. CDR3 DNA sequence: TGTGCCTGGAGTGTATCGATCCGGCACCGGTACTTC. Its translation: CAWSVSIRHRYF.

The rearrangement uses TRBV7-2 and TRBJ1-5, with 7 bases identical to TRBD1. Germline values: CDR1 SGHTA, CDR2 FQGNSA. The CDR3 is made up of 14 amino acids. V lost 5 bases to trimming and J lost 7 bases; unmatched junction nucleotides: 8. The CDR3 DNA reads TGTGCCAGCAGCCTACGACAGGGTGGACAGCCCCAGCATTTT. Translating it yields CASSLRQGGQPQHF.

The chain has TRBV4-1 and TRBJ2-7, with a weak D call TRBD1 (5 bases). The length of the CDR3 is 14 residues. Germline CDR1 and CDR2: MGHRA and YSYEKL. Trimming took 2 bases from V and 0 from J, leaving 8 bases between them. The CDR3, as DNA: TGCGCCAGCAGCCAACCTACAGGCTCCTACGAGCAGTACTTC. Its protein is CASSQPTGSYEQYF.

This clone was counted between two and nine times. This chain uses TRBV30 with TRBJ1-2; D is possibly TRBD1 (5 bases). CDR1 is GTSNPN and CDR2 is SVGIG in the germline V gene (reference sequence). The V end was cut by 7 bases, the J end by 6 bases, with 15 bases between. The CDR3 has 12 residues. CDR3 region: CASGGPRDGYTF. The CDR3 region has the DNA TGTGCCTCGGGGGGACCCCGGGATGGCTACACCTTC.

This clone turned up a few times. The J gene is TRBJ2-3, the V gene TRBV2; 11 positions agree with TRBD2. The V gene end was trimmed by 8 bases and the J gene end by 5 bases; junction bases not matched to a gene: 12. CDR1 is SNHLY, CDR2 FYNNEI, per germline. The CDR3 totals 16 residues. The CDR3 spells CASLKELAGVGDTQYF. CDR3 in DNA: TGTGCCAGCCTAAAGGAACTAGCGGGAGTTGGAGATACGCAGTATTTT.